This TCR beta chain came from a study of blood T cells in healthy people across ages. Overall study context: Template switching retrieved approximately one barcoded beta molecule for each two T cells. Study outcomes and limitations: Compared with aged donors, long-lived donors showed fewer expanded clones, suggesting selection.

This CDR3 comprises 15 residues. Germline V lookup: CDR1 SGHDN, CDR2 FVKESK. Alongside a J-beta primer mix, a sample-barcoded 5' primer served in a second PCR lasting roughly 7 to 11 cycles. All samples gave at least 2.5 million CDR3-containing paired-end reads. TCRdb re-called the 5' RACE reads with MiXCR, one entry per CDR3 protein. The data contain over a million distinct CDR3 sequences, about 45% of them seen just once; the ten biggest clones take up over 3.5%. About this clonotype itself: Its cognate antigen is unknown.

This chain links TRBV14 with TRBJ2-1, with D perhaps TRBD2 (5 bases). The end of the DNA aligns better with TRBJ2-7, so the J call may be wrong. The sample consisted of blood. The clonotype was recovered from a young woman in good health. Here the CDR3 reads CASSPGKWDWWEQYF. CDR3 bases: TGTGCCAGCAGCCCGGGAAAATGGGATTGGTGGGAGCAGTACTTC.